The T cell receptor (beta chain) described here comes from a study of cytomegalovirus exposure and HLA in healthy donors. About the study: Early released data had about 80 million unique TCRs, all coming from HLA-typed donors. Study-wide results and limits: Most TCR sequences were seen very rarely across donors, but some public TCRs occurred in many. A list of approximately 160 TCR beta chains associated with cytomegalovirus was given.

Details on this clone: The antigen is not known.

Germline CDR1 and CDR2: MGHRA and YSYEKL. The V segment lost 0 bases and the J segment 2 bases; nucleotides outside the gene matches: 5. The CDR3 contains 16 residues. A multiplex PCR was run with 60 Vbeta primers and 13 Jbeta primers. Clones were read by immunoSEQ multiplex PCR, and TCRdb kept only the in-frame ones, dropping some. This table has roughly 55,000 clones, about three quarters appearing once. Specimen: PBMCs. This rearrangement joins TRBV4-1 to TRBJ2-5; TRBD2 agrees at 8 bases. The clonotype originates from a female donor in good health and CMV-seronegative. This chain's CDR3 is CASSQDATSGQETQYF. The CDR3 nucleotides read TGCGCCAGCAGCCAAGACGCAACTAGCGGACAAGAGACCCAGTACTTC.